This is a list of T cell receptor beta chains from one sample in a study of STAT5B mutations in CD4+ large granular lymphocyte leukemia. Libraries were prepared by immunoSEQ multiplex PCR; TCRdb keeps only in-frame clonotypes and omits some of them. The sample includes 25,000 to 35,000 clones, 74% of them seen just once. The specimen was CD4+ T cells from blood buffy coats. These TCRs come from a human donor in good health. The CDR3 runs from the conserved cysteine through the conserved F or W. A D gene is named only where the DNA matches it firmly. Part of the rows lack a size; the others show once, few, many or a class for expanded clones.

V gene	clone size	D gene	J gene	CDR3 protein	CDR3 DNA
TRBV6-6	.	.	TRBJ2-5	CASSPRPGDATQYF	TGTGCCAGCAGTCCTCGCCCGGGGGATGCGACCCAGTACTTC
TRBV30	few	.	TRBJ2-1	CAWSSVINEQFF	TGTGCCTGGAGTAGCGTAATCAATGAGCAGTTCTTC
TRBV29-1	.	TRBD1	TRBJ1-2	CSDRTGDYGYTF	TGCAGCGACCGGACAGGGGACTATGGCTACACCTTC
TRBV5-5	.	TRBD1	TRBJ2-1	CASSWAGTGIYNEQFF	TGTGCCAGCAGCTGGGCCGGGACAGGGATTTACAATGAGCAGTTCTTC
TRBV28	.	.	TRBJ1-1	CASAPSLGVLEAFF	TGTGCCAGCGCCCCAAGTTTAGGGGTTCTTGAAGCTTTCTTT
TRBV10-3	.	.	TRBJ1-5	CAISESPWGLGNQPQHF	TGTGCCATCAGTGAGTCCCCTTGGGGCCTTGGTAATCAGCCCCAGCATTTT
TRBV28	.	.	TRBJ2-7	CASRPPDSLTEQYF	TGTGCCAGCAGGCCCCCGGACAGCTTGACAGAGCAGTACTTC
TRBV14	few	.	TRBJ2-3	CASSPGLETDTQYF	TGTGCCAGCAGCCCGGGACTTGAAACAGATACGCAGTATTTT
TRBV27	.	.	TRBJ1-2	CASSLISRPGRFYGYTF	TGTGCCAGCAGTTTAATCTCCCGGCCAGGGAGGTTCTATGGCTACACCTTC
TRBV2	.	.	TRBJ1-6	CASILEAGDSPLHF	TGTGCCAGCATCCTTGAGGCAGGGGATTCACCCCTCCACTTT
TRBV5-6	.	TRBD1	TRBJ2-2	CAGSSGTGGTSWTGELFF	TGTGCCGGCAGCTCCGGGACAGGGGGCACCAGTTGGACCGGGGAGCTGTTTTTT
TRBV27	.	.	TRBJ2-7	CASSYFGGHEQYF	TGTGCCAGCAGTTATTTCGGAGGGCACGAGCAGTACTTC
TRBV30	few	.	TRBJ2-7	CAWSVSSYEQYF	TGTGCCTGGAGTGTTTCGAGCTACGAGCAGTACTTC
TRBV10-3	.	.	TRBJ2-5	CAIKGVGETQYF	TGTGCCATCAAAGGTGTCGGGGAGACCCAGTACTTC
TRBV15	once	TRBD1	TRBJ2-7	CATSLDRVGLEQYF	TGTGCCACCAGCTTAGACAGGGTAGGGCTCGAGCAGTACTTC
TRBV18	.	TRBD2	TRBJ2-1	CASSPPSGRNGEQFF	TGTGCCAGCTCACCACCGAGCGGGAGGAATGGTGAGCAGTTCTTC